Listed below are T cell receptor beta chains from one sample, sequenced in a study of cytomegalovirus exposure and HLA in healthy donors. Data came from immunoSEQ multiplex PCR; TCRdb stores just in-frame clones and leaves some out. This listing includes approximately 110,000 clones. Sequencing used PBMCs. The receptors shown here come from a man aged 18 to 29 in good health and CMV-seronegative. Both conserved end residues are part of each CDR3. A D gene is named only where the DNA matches it firmly.

V gene: TRBV27; D gene: NA; J gene: TRBJ1-5; CDR3 protein: CASSLTGSNQPQHF; CDR3 DNA: TGTGCCAGCAGTCTGACAGGTAGCAATCAGCCCCAGCATTTT
V gene: TRBV28; D gene: NA; J gene: TRBJ1-1; CDR3 protein: CASSLTRNTEAFF; CDR3 DNA: TGTGCCAGCAGCCTTACGCGGAACACTGAAGCTTTCTTT
V gene: TRBV25-1; D gene: NA; J gene: TRBJ1-2; CDR3 protein: CASSAEVPGSGYTF; CDR3 DNA: TGTGCCAGCAGTGCGGAGGTCCCCGGGAGCGGCTACACCTTC
V gene: TRBV14; D gene: TRBD1; J gene: TRBJ1-2; CDR3 protein: CASSQRQGALGFSGYTF; CDR3 DNA: TGTGCCAGCAGCCAGCGACAGGGGGCTCTGGGCTTCTCTGGCTACACCTTC
V gene: TRBV12-5; D gene: TRBD2; J gene: TRBJ2-3; CDR3 protein: CASAIAGADTQYF; CDR3 DNA: TGTGCTAGCGCGATAGCGGGGGCAGATACGCAGTATTTT
V gene: TRBV13; D gene: TRBD2; J gene: TRBJ2-5; CDR3 protein: CASSHSGSPTKQYF; CDR3 DNA: TGTGCCAGCAGCCATAGCGGGAGTCCTACGAAGCAGTACTTC
V gene: TRBV11-2; D gene: NA; J gene: TRBJ2-5; CDR3 protein: CASSPRVGGETQYF; CDR3 DNA: TGTGCCAGCAGCCCCAGGGTAGGAGGGGAGACCCAGTACTTC
V gene: TRBV6-5; D gene: NA; J gene: TRBJ1-2; CDR3 protein: CASSYGTGNGYTF; CDR3 DNA: TGTGCCAGCAGTTACGGGACTGGGAATGGCTACACCTTC
V gene: TRBV25-1; D gene: NA; J gene: TRBJ2-6; CDR3 protein: CASREGTLTRSGANVLTF; CDR3 DNA: TGTGCCAGCAGGGAGGGGACGTTGACCCGCTCTGGGGCCAACGTCCTGACTTTC
V gene: TRBV9; D gene: NA; J gene: TRBJ1-1; CDR3 protein: CASSVAPGVTEAFF; CDR3 DNA: TGTGCCAGCAGCGTAGCGCCAGGGGTGACTGAAGCTTTCTTT
V gene: TRBV5-4; D gene: NA; J gene: TRBJ2-1; CDR3 protein: CASSLFIGGDEQFF; CDR3 DNA: TGTGCCAGCAGCTTGTTCATCGGAGGTGACGAGCAGTTCTTC
V gene: TRBV2; D gene: TRBD1; J gene: TRBJ2-1; CDR3 protein: CASNLVRTGKNEQFF; CDR3 DNA: TGTGCCAGCAATTTAGTAAGGACAGGGAAAAATGAGCAGTTCTTC
V gene: TRBV7-3; D gene: NA; J gene: TRBJ1-1; CDR3 protein: CASSLRPNTEAFF; CDR3 DNA: TGTGCCAGCAGCTTAAGGCCGAACACTGAAGCTTTCTTT
V gene: TRBV4-1; D gene: TRBD2; J gene: TRBJ2-1; CDR3 protein: CASSQGLANEQFF; CDR3 DNA: TGCGCCAGCAGCCAGGGACTAGCGAATGAGCAGTTCTTC
V gene: TRBV19; D gene: TRBD1; J gene: TRBJ1-1; CDR3 protein: CASYRQGWDTEAFF; CDR3 DNA: TGTGCCAGTTATCGACAGGGTTGGGACACTGAAGCTTTCTTT
V gene: TRBV14; D gene: NA; J gene: TRBJ1-2; CDR3 protein: CASSQRLYGYTF; CDR3 DNA: TGTGCCAGCAGCCAACGGTTATATGGCTACACCTTC
V gene: TRBV5-4; D gene: NA; J gene: TRBJ2-7; CDR3 protein: CASSFGGDRTYEQYF; CDR3 DNA: TGTGCCAGCAGTTTTGGCGGGGACAGAACCTACGAGCAGTACTTC
V gene: TRBV19; D gene: NA; J gene: TRBJ1-1; CDR3 protein: CASRLTAYTEAFF; CDR3 DNA: TGTGCCAGTAGGTTGACAGCCTACACTGAAGCTTTCTTT
V gene: TRBV7-7; D gene: NA; J gene: TRBJ1-2; CDR3 protein: CASSPAVSSTHSANYGYTF; CDR3 DNA: TGTGCTAGCAGCCCTGCGGTGAGCAGCACGCATTCCGCTAACTATGGCTACACCTTC
V gene: TRBV7-8; D gene: TRBD1; J gene: TRBJ1-5; CDR3 protein: CASSMRDSYSNQPQHF; CDR3 DNA: TGTGCCAGCAGCATGAGGGACAGCTATAGCAATCAGCCCCAGCATTTT
V gene: TRBV18; D gene: TRBD2; J gene: TRBJ2-7; CDR3 protein: CASSLRLAGEYEQYF; CDR3 DNA: TGTGCCAGCTCACTAAGATTAGCGGGAGAGTACGAGCAGTACTTC
V gene: TRBV5-1; D gene: NA; J gene: TRBJ2-1; CDR3 protein: CASSLEGGYNEQFF; CDR3 DNA: TGCGCCAGCAGCTTGGAAGGAGGCTACAATGAGCAGTTCTTC
V gene: TRBV10-3; D gene: NA; J gene: TRBJ1-1; CDR3 protein: CATGKVNTEAFF; CDR3 DNA: TGTGCCACAGGGAAGGTGAACACTGAAGCTTTCTTT
V gene: TRBV28; D gene: TRBD1; J gene: TRBJ2-2; CDR3 protein: CASSRGQGRTGELFF; CDR3 DNA: TGTGCCAGCAGCCGCGGACAGGGAAGAACCGGGGAGCTGTTTTTT
V gene: TRBV6-6; D gene: NA; J gene: TRBJ2-3; CDR3 protein: CASLWAGAADTQYF; CDR3 DNA: TGTGCCAGTTTGTGGGCAGGGGCGGCAGATACGCAGTATTTT
V gene: TRBV7-9; D gene: NA; J gene: TRBJ2-1; CDR3 protein: CASSPPPRFTYNEQFF; CDR3 DNA: TGTGCCAGCAGTCCTCCCCCGAGGTTCACATACAATGAGCAGTTCTTC
V gene: TRBV18; D gene: NA; J gene: TRBJ2-7; CDR3 protein: CASSPVAGEQYF; CDR3 DNA: TGTGCCAGCTCACCCGTCGCCGGCGAGCAGTACTTC
V gene: TRBV6-1; D gene: NA; J gene: TRBJ1-1; CDR3 protein: CASGRNTEAFF; CDR3 DNA: TGTGCCAGCGGTAGGAACACTGAAGCTTTCTTT
V gene: TRBV2; D gene: TRBD2; J gene: TRBJ2-5; CDR3 protein: CARGTSGGAETQYF; CDR3 DNA: TGTGCCAGGGGGACTAGCGGGGGGGCTGAGACCCAGTACTTC
V gene: TRBV6-5; D gene: TRBD2; J gene: TRBJ2-7; CDR3 protein: CASSYSAGDSYEQYF; CDR3 DNA: TGTGCCAGCAGTTACTCAGCGGGAGACTCCTACGAGCAGTACTTC
V gene: TRBV19; D gene: NA; J gene: TRBJ2-7; CDR3 protein: CASSNRVYEQYF; CDR3 DNA: TGTGCCAGTAGTAACAGGGTCTACGAGCAGTACTTC